These 12 T cell receptor beta chains were sequenced from one sample in a study of cytomegalovirus exposure and HLA in healthy donors. PCR used 60 Vbeta primers and 13 Jbeta primers. The protocol was immunoSEQ multiplex PCR, while the TCRdb copy is restricted to in-frame clones and leaves out a portion. The repertoire holds roughly 200,000 clones, roughly 78% seen once, with 0.65% in the top ten. The sequencing sample was made of PBMCs. These receptors all stem from a boy younger than 18 in good health and CMV-seronegative.

J is TRBJ1-1 and V is TRBV25-1; TRBD1 is a possible D gene (6 bases). This CDR3 contains 13 residues. The V and J ends lost 4 bases and 6 bases respectively, with 12 bases between them. Germline V lookup: CDR1 MGHDK, CDR2 SYGVNS. CDR3 loop: CASSVTGYSEAFF. CDR3 DNA: TGTGCCAGCAGTGTTACAGGGTATTCTGAAGCTTTCTTT. Based on the CDR3 plus reference TRBV25-1 and TRBJ1-1, the full variable domain is EADIYQTPRYLVIGTGKKITLECSQTMGHDKMYWYQQDPGMELHLIHYSYGVNSTEKGDLSSESTVSRIRTEHFPLTLESARPSHTSQYLCASSVTGYSEAFFGQGTRLTVV.

Ten or more counts support this clone. V gene TRBV19 combines with J gene TRBJ2-1; 12 nucleotides align to TRBD2. CDR3 length equals 14 residues. CDR1 and CDR2 from the germline V gene are LNHDA and SQIVND (reference sequence). V lost 7 bases, J lost 10 bases, and 8 bases stayed unmatched. The CDR3 sequence: CASTLTSGSSEQFF. The CDR3 nucleotides read TGTGCCAGTACCCTGACTAGCGGGAGTAGCGAGCAGTTCTTC.

The chain combines TRBV7-9 with TRBJ1-1; TRBD1 aligns across 7 bases. This CDR3 is 17 amino acids long. CDR1 is SEHNR and CDR2 is FQNEAQ in the germline V gene (reference sequence). V trimming: 1 base; J trimming: 1 base; junction bases outside the gene matches: 9. CDR3 DNA sequence: TGTGCCAGCAGCTTAGGAAATAGCGGACAGGCGAACACTGAAGCTTTCTTT. Translating gives CASSLGNSGQANTEAFF.

As concerns this clone: Distinct nucleotide sequences in the sample also encode this CDR3. The gene calls are TRBV19 and TRBJ1-1; TRBD1 is a possible D gene (6 bases). Trimming took off 6 bases at V and 1 base at J, with 12 bases between the two ends. This CDR3 contains 14 residues. Germline V lookup: CDR1 LNHDA, CDR2 SQIVND (reference sequence). CDR3 sequence reads: CASRERDKNTEAFF. CDR3 DNA sequence: TGTGCCAGTAGGGAGCGGGACAAGAACACTGAAGCTTTCTTT.

V usage is TRBV7-3 and J usage is TRBJ1-1; D remains ambiguous. Trimming removed 5 bases at V and 4 bases at J, with 11 bases between. The germline CDR1 and CDR2 sequences are SGHTA and FQGTGA. The length of the CDR3 is 13 residues. The CDR3 nucleotides read TGTGCCAGCAGCCCCGGGGTGGGCACTGAAGCTTTCTTT. Translating gives CASSPGVGTEAFF. Full variable domain (rest looked up from reference TRBV7-3 and TRBJ1-1): GAGVSQTPSNKVTEKGKYVELRCDPISGHTALYWYRQSLGQGPEFLIYFQGTGAADDSGLPNDRFFAVRPEGSVSTLKIQRTERGDSAVYLCASSPGVGTEAFFGQGTRLTVV.

This clone was found once. The chain recombines TRBV5-1 with TRBJ1-3, with 7 bases lining up with TRBD1. V lost 3 bases, J lost 4 bases, and 1 base stayed unmatched. The CDR3 covers 13 residues. Germline CDR1 reads SGHRS; CDR2 reads YFSETQ. CDR3 nucleotides: TGCGCCAGCAGCTCGGACAGGGGAAACACCATATATTTT. Its translation is CASSSDRGNTIYF.

This chain connects TRBV18 to TRBJ2-7; the match to TRBD1 covers 7 bases. V dropped 6 bases and J dropped 7; count of bases not matched to a gene: 12. CDR1 and CDR2 (germline): KGHSH, LQKENI. The length of the CDR3 is 14 residues. CDR3 loop: CASSPETGRWEQYF. CDR3 nucleotides: TGTGCCAGCTCCCCCGAGACAGGGCGTTGGGAGCAGTACTTC. Using reference TRBV18 and TRBJ2-7 for the parts outside the CDR3, the full variable domain is NAGVMQNPRHLVRRRGQEARLRCSPMKGHSHVYWYRQLPEEGLKFMVYLQKENIIDESGMPKERFSAEFPKEGPSILRIQQVVRGDSAAYFCASSPETGRWEQYFGPGTRLTVT.

The rearrangement uses TRBV9 and TRBJ1-1; possibly TRBD1 for D (6 bases). The ends were cut back, 3 bases at V and 1 base at J, with 10 bases in the middle. Germline V gives CDR1 SGDLS, CDR2 YYNGEE. The CDR3 loop spans 14 amino acids. DNA for the CDR3: TGTGCCAGCAGCGCCGACAGGAAGAACACTGAAGCTTTCTTT. Its protein product is CASSADRKNTEAFF.

The chain is built from TRBV5-4 and TRBJ2-3, with D perhaps matching TRBD2 (6 bases). V was pared by 5 bases and J by 6 bases, with 16 bases between. This CDR3 has 14 residues. The germline V gene encodes CDR1 SGHNT and CDR2 YYREEE (reference sequence). CDR3 bases: TGTGCCAGCAGACTCGGGACCAGCGGGGATACGCAGTATTTT. Amino acids: CASRLGTSGDTQYF.

The rearrangement uses TRBV19 and TRBJ2-2; D gene uncertain. V lost 3 bases and J 2 bases, leaving 13 bases between the germline ends. The CDR3 covers 16 residues. CDR1 and CDR2 from the germline V gene are LNHDA and SQIVND (reference sequence). The DNA for the CDR3 is TGTGCCAGTAGTATTGTCCGACACTCAAACACCGGGGAGCTGTTTTTT. Encoded protein: CASSIVRHSNTGELFF.

The J gene is TRBJ2-7, the V gene TRBV11-2; perhaps TRBD1 as D (5 bases). V shed 3 bases and J shed 3 bases, with 6 bases lying between them. Germline-derived CDR1 and CDR2 are SGHAT and FQNNGV. This CDR3 is built from 12 residues. CDR3 in DNA: TGTGCCAGCAGCTTGGACAACTACGAGCAGTACTTC. Its translation is CASSLDNYEQYF.

Only one count was recorded for this clone. The chain has TRBV4-1 and TRBJ1-5, with 8 bases identical to TRBD1. Unmatched junction bases numbered 4, after V lost 4 bases and J lost 2 bases. This CDR3 is 15 amino acids long. The germline gives CDR1 MGHRA, CDR2 YSYEKL. The CDR3: CASSPGGQGNQPQHF. The CDR3 DNA sequence: TGCGCCAGCAGCCCAGGGGGACAGGGCAATCAGCCCCAGCATTTT.